Below, 32 T cell receptor beta chains from the same sample are listed, as sequenced in a study of blood T cell repertoires in COVID-19. Sequencing used immunoSEQ multiplex PCR; TCRdb keeps in-frame clones, though not all of them. The repertoire consists of around 390,000 clones, with around nine tenths occurring once and the leading ten covering 10%. The sample taken for sequencing was PBMCs or T cells enriched from blood (not recorded which). The receptors were gathered from a woman aged 45-59 years who had recovered from COVID-19.

This sequence joins TRBV7-9 and TRBJ1-5, with D possibly TRBD1 on 5 matching bases. In germline, CDR1 is SEHNR, CDR2 FQNEAQ (reference sequence). The germline V and J ends were trimmed by 5 bases and 3 bases, with 11 bases remaining between them. The CDR3 is 14 amino acids. The chain's CDR3 is CASSIDSDNQPQHF. CDR3 DNA sequence: TGTGCCAGCAGCATAGACAGTGACAATCAGCCCCAGCATTTT.

The rearrangement uses TRBV28 and TRBJ1-2; a possible D gene is TRBD1 (6 bases). This CDR3 spans 16 amino acids. Trimming pared 2 bases from V and 4 bases from J, leaving 17 bases between. Germline V gene sequence: CDR1 MDHEN, CDR2 SYDVKM. The CDR3 DNA sequence: TGTGCCAGCAGTTTAGGGGGCGGGGGCATGTCCTATGGCTACACCTTC. This codes for CASSLGGGGMSYGYTF.

The V call is TRBV5-4, the J call TRBJ1-1; D might be TRBD1 (5 bases). CDR1 SGHNT and CDR2 YYREEE come from the germline V gene (reference sequence). The CDR3 totals 16 residues. V lost 4 bases, J lost 3 bases, and 19 bases lay in between. Here the CDR3 reads CASSHLMGQGDTEAFF. The CDR3 nucleotides read TGTGCCAGCAGCCATCTGATGGGCCAGGGTGACACTGAAGCTTTCTTT. Full variable domain (remainder filled in from reference TRBV5-4 and TRBJ1-1): ETGVTQSPTHLIKTRGQQVTLRCSSQSGHNTVSWYQQALGQGPQFIFQYYREEENGRGNFPPRFSGLQFPNYSSELNVNALELDDSALYLCASSHLMGQGDTEAFFGQGTRLTVV.

This sequence joins TRBV11-1 and TRBJ1-6; TRBD1 is a possible D gene (5 bases). Germline lookup yields CDR1 SGHAT and CDR2 FQDESV (reference sequence). The CDR3 runs to 15 residues. V gave up 2 bases and J gave up 6 bases, with 11 bases separating them. CDR3 nucleotides: TGTGCCAGCAGCTTACGGGGGTGGGCTAATTCACCCCTCCACTTT. This sequence encodes CASSLRGWANSPLHF. Looking up the rest from reference TRBV11-1 and TRBJ1-6 gives the full variable domain: EAEVAQSPRYKITEKSQAVAFWCDPISGHATLYWYRQILGQGPELLVQFQDESVVDDSQLPKDRFSAERLKGVDSTLKIQPAELGDSAMYLCASSLRGWANSPLHFGNGTRLTVT.

The CDR3 spells CASLTGQSYNEQFF. As DNA, the CDR3 is TGTGCCAGCCTGACTGGACAATCCTACAATGAGCAGTTCTTC. J is TRBJ2-1 and V is TRBV6-5, with a weak D call TRBD1 (5 bases). Deletions cut 8 bases from V and 1 base from J, with 12 bases between. The CDR3 has 14 amino acids. The germline CDR1 and CDR2 sequences are MNHEY and SVGAGI.

V and J are TRBV6-5 and TRBJ1-2; D may be TRBD1 (6 bases). The V end lost 5 bases, the J end lost 5 bases, and 12 bases lay between the germline ends. Germline assignment: CDR1 MNHEY and CDR2 SVGAGI. The CDR3 runs to 13 residues. The CDR3 DNA is TGTGCCAGCAGTCCACAGGGAACATATGGCTACACCTTC. This sequence encodes CASSPQGTYGYTF.

The CDR3 reads CASSANFRDRESNEKLFF. The CDR3 DNA is TGTGCCAGCAGCGCAAACTTCCGGGACAGGGAAAGTAATGAAAAACTGTTTTTT. The rearrangement uses TRBV3-1 (or the pseudogene TRBV3-2) and TRBJ1-4; 9 bases align to TRBD1. The germline V gene encodes CDR1 LGHDT and CDR2 YNNKEL (reference sequence). The CDR3 is 18 residues long. V lost 5 bases and J lost 4; bases outside the gene matches: 14.

In its sample, this clone was seen once. The rearrangement joins TRBV30 to TRBJ1-6; D might be TRBD1 (5 bases). This CDR3 comprises 15 residues. Germline assignment: CDR1 GTSNPN and CDR2 SVGIG (reference sequence). Deletions cut 0 bases from V and 7 bases from J, with 13 bases between. Here the CDR3 reads CAWSVLQGRNSPLHF. Here the CDR3 DNA reads TGTGCCTGGAGTGTACTTCAGGGTAGGAATTCACCCCTCCACTTT.

The chain is built from TRBV27 and TRBJ1-6; D might be TRBD1 (5 bases). This CDR3 is built from 14 residues. Germline loops: CDR1 MNHEY, CDR2 SMNVEV (reference sequence). V shed 5 bases and J shed 4 bases, with 9 bases lying between them. The CDR3 protein is CASSGGWYNSPLHF. The CDR3 DNA sequence: TGTGCCAGCAGTGGGGGGTGGTATAATTCACCCCTCCACTTT.

This chain uses TRBV11-2 with TRBJ2-3; tentative D call: TRBD2 (6 bases). Germline lookup yields CDR1 SGHAT and CDR2 FQNNGV. Deletions cut 2 bases from V and 15 bases from J, with 12 bases between. The CDR3 spans 11 residues. The DNA of the CDR3 is TGTGCCAGCAGCTTAAATGGGACTCCTTATTTT. Residues: CASSLNGTPYF.

The genes are TRBV11-2 and TRBJ1-5, with D possibly matching TRBD1 (5 bases). This CDR3 region has 16 residues. V lost 4 bases and J 1 base, leaving 14 bases between the germline ends. Germline V gives CDR1 SGHAT, CDR2 FQNNGV. CDR3 nucleotide sequence: TGTGCCAGCAGCTCGGGGGGATCGGCCAGCAATCAGCCCCAGCATTTT. Translated: CASSSGGSASNQPQHF. Full variable domain (remainder filled in from reference TRBV11-2 and TRBJ1-5): EAGVAQSPRYKIIEKRQSVAFWCNPISGHATLYWYQQILGQGPKLLIQFQNNGVVDDSQLPKDRFSAERLKGVDSTLKIQPAKLEDSAVYLCASSSGGSASNQPQHFGDGTRLSIL.

The chain uses TRBV2 and TRBJ1-1, with D perhaps TRBD1 (6 bases). The CDR3 loop spans 13 amino acids. Trimming took off 6 bases at V and 2 bases at J, with 10 bases between the two ends. Germline V gene lookup returns CDR1 SNHLY and CDR2 FYNNEI. The CDR3 region is CASRGQPNTEAFF. CDR3 sequence (DNA): TGTGCCAGCAGAGGACAGCCTAACACTGAAGCTTTCTTT.

The V and J genes are TRBV4-3 and TRBJ1-2, with 7 bases matching TRBD1. Germline loops: CDR1 LGHNA, CDR2 YSLEER. The CDR3 contains 16 residues. V lost 3 bases, J lost 6 bases, and 13 bases stayed unmatched. CDR3 residues: CASSQDPGTDLNGYTF. The CDR3 coding sequence is TGCGCCAGCAGCCAGGACCCCGGGACAGACCTCAATGGCTACACCTTC.

The chain recombines TRBV2 with TRBJ1-2, with D unresolved. Trimming took off 3 bases at V and 2 bases at J, with 10 bases between the two ends. The CDR3 sequence is 14 residues long. CDR1 SNHLY and CDR2 FYNNEI come from the germline V gene. CDR3 sequence: CASSDSTGNYGYTF. The CDR3 DNA reads TGTGCCAGCAGTGACTCGACGGGGAACTATGGCTACACCTTC.

This clone has only a few counts. The V call is TRBV15, the J call TRBJ1-1, with a tentative D call TRBD1 (5 bases). The CDR3 totals 12 residues. Germline V lookup: CDR1 LNHNV, CDR2 YYDKDF (reference sequence). The ends were cut back, 5 bases at V and 8 bases at J, with 12 bases in the middle. The chain's CDR3 is CATSRGENEAFF. The CDR3 coding sequence is TGTGCCACCAGCCGGGGGGAAAACGAAGCTTTCTTT.

The sample holds a few counts of this clone. The V gene is TRBV7-9, the J gene TRBJ1-2; D is unresolved. Germline V CDR1 and CDR2: SEHNR, FQNEAQ (reference sequence). V dropped 7 bases and J dropped 5 bases, with 17 bases sitting between them. The CDR3 spans 14 residues. The CDR3 DNA follows: TGTGCCAGCACCCCCGCTAGGACGGGGTATGGCTACACCTTC. Amino acids: CASTPARTGYGYTF.

This chain joins TRBV30 and TRBJ1-2, with TRBD1 identical over 9 bases. The CDR3 contains 14 residues. V lost 2 bases, J lost 4 bases, and 5 bases stayed unmatched. Germline values: CDR1 GTSNPN, CDR2 SVGIG (reference sequence). The CDR3 bases are TGTGCCTGGAGTTTAGGGACAGGGCTCTATGGCTACACCTTC. This codes for CAWSLGTGLYGYTF.

The chain uses TRBV5-4 and TRBJ2-1; 11 bases align to TRBD2. In germline, CDR1 is SGHNT, CDR2 YYREEE (reference sequence). The CDR3 is 19 amino acids. The trim removed 4 bases at V and 0 bases at J, leaving 12 bases unmatched. The CDR3 loop is CASSSRGSSGGSSYNEQFF. CDR3 coding DNA: TGTGCCAGCAGCAGCCGGGGGTCTAGCGGGGGGAGCTCCTACAATGAGCAGTTCTTC.

The rearrangement uses TRBV27 and TRBJ1-1, with D maybe TRBD1 (5 bases). Germline CDR1 MNHEY, CDR2 SMNVEV (reference sequence). The CDR3 contains 15 residues. V lost 4 bases and J lost 4, with 16 bases in between. The CDR3 DNA is TGTGCCAGCAGTTCTTTAGCGGGACCCATCACTGAAGCTTTCTTT. Its translation: CASSSLAGPITEAFF.

V and J are TRBV7-9 and TRBJ1-2, with 9 positions matching TRBD1. Germline V CDR1 and CDR2: SEHNR, FQNEAQ (reference sequence). J gave up 7 bases and V 2 bases, and 11 bases lay outside the gene matches. This CDR3 is 16 amino acids long. CDR3 in DNA: TGTGCCAGCAGCTTACAGGCGGGAACAGGGGGCTCTGGCTACACCTTC. Translated, it gives CASSLQAGTGGSGYTF.

This clone came up once. The V call is TRBV25-1, the J call TRBJ1-1; no clear D. V shed 3 bases and J shed 8 bases, with 10 bases lying between them. This CDR3 region has 12 residues. Germline V lookup: CDR1 MGHDK, CDR2 SYGVNS. The CDR3 DNA follows: TGTGCCAGCAGTGACCCCCCATCCGAAGCTTTCTTT. Translation: CASSDPPSEAFF.

The chain links TRBV7-2 to TRBJ1-2; a weak D match, TRBD1 (6 bases). Germline V gives CDR1 SGHTA, CDR2 FQGNSA. The ends were cut back, 1 base at V and 8 bases at J, with 14 bases in the middle. This CDR3 is 14 amino acids long. The CDR3, as DNA: TGTGCCAGCAGCTTAGATTCAGGGGTCAGGGGCTACACCTTC. Translating gives CASSLDSGVRGYTF.

The chain couples TRBV5-5 to TRBJ1-5; D is unclear. The germline gives CDR1 SGHKS, CDR2 YYEKEE (reference sequence). Trimming cost V 5 bases and J 2 bases, with 14 bases left between them. This CDR3 contains 15 residues. The CDR3 is CASSQSVPGNQPQHF. The CDR3, as DNA: TGTGCCAGCAGTCAATCCGTGCCGGGCAATCAGCCCCAGCATTTT.

The chain carries TRBV13 and TRBJ2-7; 12 positions agree with TRBD2. Germline V CDR1 and CDR2: PRHDT, FYEKMQ (reference sequence). The CDR3 extends over 15 amino acids. V trimming: 5 bases; J trimming: 6 bases; junction bases outside the gene matches: 8. The CDR3 spells CASSIPLAGGVEQYF. As DNA, the CDR3 is TGTGCCAGCAGCATCCCACTAGCGGGGGGCGTCGAGCAGTACTTC.

This clone has only one observation. The rearrangement links TRBV7-2 to TRBJ1-2; no clear D gene. CDR1 and CDR2 (germline): SGHTA, FQGNSA. The CDR3 covers 13 residues. Trimming shortened V by 5 bases and J by 4 bases, and 11 bases separated the two germline ends. In DNA, the CDR3 is TGTGCCAGCAGCGCTCCCCCCGGCTATGGCTACACCTTC. Protein sequence: CASSAPPGYGYTF. Based on the CDR3 plus reference TRBV7-2 and TRBJ1-2, the full variable domain is GAGVSQSPSNKVTEKGKDVELRCDPISGHTALYWYRQSLGQGLEFLIYFQGNSAPDKSGLPSDRFSAERTGGSVSTLTIQRTQQEDSAVYLCASSAPPGYGYTFGSGTRLTVV.

The chain recombines TRBV28 with TRBJ1-1; TRBD1 aligns across 8 bases. This CDR3 spans 14 amino acids. From germline, CDR1 is MDHEN and CDR2 SYDVKM. V lost 4 bases to trimming and J lost 5 bases; unmatched junction nucleotides: 6. The CDR3 DNA follows: TGTGCCAGCAGTTCACCAGGGGGCTATACTGAAGCTTTCTTT. The encoded protein is CASSSPGGYTEAFF.

This clone was picked up one time. This rearrangement joins TRBV28 to TRBJ1-2; no clear D. This CDR3 region has 15 residues. With 6 bases removed from V and 5 bases from J, the gap between germline ends came to 19 bases. Per the germline V gene, CDR1 is MDHEN and CDR2 is SYDVKM. The CDR3 DNA reads TGTGCCAGCAGCCTCGACACCAAACCTCTATATGGCTACACCTTC. Translating it yields CASSLDTKPLYGYTF.

The chain links TRBV25-1 to TRBJ2-5; D perhaps matches TRBD2 (5 bases). This CDR3 spans 15 amino acids. CDR1 and CDR2 from the germline V gene are MGHDK and SYGVNS. Trimming took off 1 base at V and 2 bases at J, with 11 bases between the two ends. The CDR3 here is CASSESGVLQETQYF. The CDR3 nucleotides read TGTGCCAGCAGTGAATCCGGGGTCCTTCAAGAGACCCAGTACTTC.

The V call is TRBV19, the J call TRBJ1-6, with a possible D match to TRBD1 (6 bases). Trimming took 6 bases from V and 8 from J, leaving 14 bases between them. The germline V gene encodes CDR1 LNHDA and CDR2 SQIVND (reference sequence). The CDR3 spans 14 residues. CDR3 DNA: TGTGCCAGTAGATCACAGGGTTGGGATTCACCCCTCCACTTT. Residues: CASRSQGWDSPLHF. Complete variable domain (other parts from reference TRBV19 and TRBJ1-6): DGGITQSPKYLFRKEGQNVTLSCEQNLNHDAMYWYRQDPGQGLRLIYYSQIVNDFQKGDIAEGYSVSREKKESFPLTVTSAQKNPTAFYLCASRSQGWDSPLHFGNGTRLTVT.

The rearrangement joins TRBV3-1 (or the pseudogene TRBV3-2) to TRBJ2-3; no definite D call. V shed 0 bases and J shed 3 bases, with 4 bases lying between them. Germline V CDR1 and CDR2: LGHDT, YNNKEL (reference sequence). The CDR3 runs to 13 residues. The CDR3: CASSQDRTDTQYF. CDR3 in DNA: TGTGCCAGCAGCCAAGATCGGACAGATACGCAGTATTTT.

The V and J genes are TRBV29-1 and TRBJ1-2; D perhaps matches TRBD1 (5 bases). This CDR3 contains 12 residues. Deletions cut 6 bases from V and 4 bases from J, with 12 bases between. Germline V gene sequence: CDR1 SQVTM, CDR2 ANQGSEA. The CDR3 is CSVDLGVYGYTF. The CDR3 nucleotides are TGCAGCGTCGATTTAGGGGTCTATGGCTACACCTTC.

This clone appeared once. The chain combines TRBV5-1 with TRBJ2-3, with D tentatively TRBD1 (6 bases). Per germline, CDR1 SGHRS and CDR2 YFSETQ. Trimming cost V 7 bases and J 4 bases, with 16 bases left between them. This CDR3 region has 14 residues. The CDR3 DNA sequence: TGCGCCAGCCGGGTACAGGGTTTTGCAGATACGCAGTATTTT. This translates into CASRVQGFADTQYF. Looking up the rest from reference TRBV5-1 and TRBJ2-3 gives the full variable domain: KAGVTQTPRYLIKTRGQQVTLSCSPISGHRSVSWYQQTPGQGLQFLFEYFSETQRNKGNFPGRFSGRQFSNSRSEMNVSTLELGDSALYLCASRVQGFADTQYFGPGTRLTVL.